The rows below give T cell receptor beta chains drawn from one sample of a study of blood T cell repertoires in COVID-19. Some clones are missing from TCRdb's copy, which holds only in-frame ones; the method was immunoSEQ multiplex PCR. The table lists fewer than 55,000 clones, around 90% of them singletons. Sequencing was carried out using peripheral blood. The source is a man aged 45 to 65 with active COVID-19. Both conserved end residues are part of each CDR3. A D gene is named only where the DNA matches it firmly. Size tells how often a clone was seen (once, few, many) or the class of an expanded clone, and some rows leave it out.

clone_size: .; v_call: TRBV6-2/TRBV6-3; d_call: .; j_call: TRBJ1-2; cdr3_nt: TGTGCCAGCAGCTACTCCGGGAACTATGGCTACACCTTC; cdr3_aa: CASSYSGNYGYTF
clone_size: .; v_call: TRBV5-1; d_call: .; j_call: TRBJ1-4; cdr3_nt: TGCGCCAGCAGCACCCGGACAGATGAAAAACTGTTTTTT; cdr3_aa: CASSTRTDEKLFF
clone_size: .; v_call: TRBV5-6; d_call: TRBD2; j_call: TRBJ2-3; cdr3_nt: TGTGCCAGCTTCATTGGCGGGGGGGCAGATACGCAGTATTTT; cdr3_aa: CASFIGGGADTQYF
clone_size: .; v_call: TRBV4-1; d_call: .; j_call: TRBJ2-1; cdr3_nt: TGCGCCAGCAGCCAAATACAGGGCAATGAGCAGTTCTTC; cdr3_aa: CASSQIQGNEQFF
clone_size: .; v_call: TRBV19; d_call: TRBD1; j_call: TRBJ1-4; cdr3_nt: TGTGCCAGCAGGCTCGACAGGGGCTTAACTAATGAAAAACTGTTTTTT; cdr3_aa: CASRLDRGLTNEKLFF
clone_size: .; v_call: TRBV12-3/TRBV12-4; d_call: .; j_call: TRBJ1-2; cdr3_nt: TGTGCCAGCAGACCCTCCCCTGGCTGGGGCTACACCTTC; cdr3_aa: CASRPSPGWGYTF
clone_size: .; v_call: TRBV5-4; d_call: TRBD1; j_call: TRBJ1-2; cdr3_nt: TGTGCCAGCAGCTACGACAGGGGAGGAGGCTACACCTTC; cdr3_aa: CASSYDRGGGYTF
clone_size: once; v_call: TRBV4-2; d_call: .; j_call: TRBJ1-2; cdr3_nt: TGTGCCAGCAGCCAAGTGGCAGGAACCTCTTATGGCTACACCTTC; cdr3_aa: CASSQVAGTSYGYTF
clone_size: .; v_call: TRBV7-8; d_call: .; j_call: TRBJ1-1; cdr3_nt: TGTGCCAGCAGTTCCGTGGGGGGTCCGAACACTGAAGCTTTCTTT; cdr3_aa: CASSSVGGPNTEAFF
clone_size: .; v_call: TRBV6-5; d_call: .; j_call: TRBJ2-2; cdr3_nt: TGTGCCAGCAGGGGGAAGGGGGTAAACACCGGGGAGCTGTTTTTT; cdr3_aa: CASRGKGVNTGELFF
clone_size: .; v_call: TRBV20-1; d_call: .; j_call: TRBJ2-1; cdr3_nt: TGCAGTGCCCTCCACAGGAATGAGCAGTTCTTC; cdr3_aa: CSALHRNEQFF
clone_size: .; v_call: TRBV5-1; d_call: .; j_call: TRBJ1-4; cdr3_nt: TGCGCCAGTACCGGGAGCGTATCAACTAATGAAAAACTGTTTTTT; cdr3_aa: CASTGSVSTNEKLFF
clone_size: .; v_call: TRBV7-8; d_call: .; j_call: TRBJ2-1; cdr3_nt: TGTGCCAGCAGCTCCCTACTACTTGGCTCCTACAATGAGCAGTTCTTC; cdr3_aa: CASSSLLLGSYNEQFF
clone_size: .; v_call: TRBV4-3; d_call: TRBD1; j_call: TRBJ2-7; cdr3_nt: TGCGCCAGCAGCCTCCACAGGGGGGACTACGAGCAGTACTTC; cdr3_aa: CASSLHRGDYEQYF
clone_size: .; v_call: TRBV27; d_call: TRBD2; j_call: TRBJ2-1; cdr3_nt: TGTGCCAGCAGTTCGCGGCTACTAGCGGGTGGGGGCAATGAGCAGTTCTTC; cdr3_aa: CASSSRLLAGGGNEQFF
clone_size: .; v_call: TRBV9; d_call: TRBD1; j_call: TRBJ1-5; cdr3_nt: TGTGCCAGCAGCGCGGGGACAGGGGGCACTCAGCCCCAGCATTTT; cdr3_aa: CASSAGTGGTQPQHF
clone_size: few; v_call: TRBV12-5; d_call: .; j_call: TRBJ1-5; cdr3_nt: TGTGCTAGTGGTTTGGTTGGCGCAGCGGGCCAGCCCCAGCATTTT; cdr3_aa: CASGLVGAAGQPQHF
clone_size: once; v_call: TRBV30; d_call: .; j_call: TRBJ1-1; cdr3_nt: TGTGCCTGGAGTGTAAGGGTGGGAGTGGGTACTGAAGCTTTCTTT; cdr3_aa: CAWSVRVGVGTEAFF
clone_size: .; v_call: TRBV7-6; d_call: .; j_call: TRBJ2-3; cdr3_nt: TGTGCCAGCAGCTTAGCGAGGGTGGGCACAGATACGCAGTATTTT; cdr3_aa: CASSLARVGTDTQYF
clone_size: once; v_call: TRBV19; d_call: .; j_call: TRBJ1-1; cdr3_nt: TGTGCCAGTAGAAACACGGGGAGGTCCAGGGCTTTCTTT; cdr3_aa: CASRNTGRSRAFF
clone_size: .; v_call: TRBV6-1; d_call: .; j_call: TRBJ1-1; cdr3_nt: TGTGCCAGCAGTGAAGGGAGGTCAGCAAGTGAAGCTTTCTTT; cdr3_aa: CASSEGRSASEAFF
clone_size: .; v_call: TRBV30; d_call: .; j_call: TRBJ1-2; cdr3_nt: TGTGCCTGGAGTGCCCTCTATGGCTACACCTTC; cdr3_aa: CAWSALYGYTF
clone_size: .; v_call: TRBV6-5; d_call: TRBD1; j_call: TRBJ2-7; cdr3_nt: TGTGCCAGCAGAGCCGGGACAGGGGTCTACGAGCAGTACTTC; cdr3_aa: CASRAGTGVYEQYF
clone_size: few; v_call: TRBV7-2; d_call: .; j_call: TRBJ1-4; cdr3_nt: TGTGCCAGCAGCTTACACCCGCCAGGGTCTAATGAAAAACTGTTTTTT; cdr3_aa: CASSLHPPGSNEKLFF
clone_size: few; v_call: TRBV5-5; d_call: TRBD1; j_call: TRBJ2-7; cdr3_nt: TGTGCCAGCAGCTTGGGGACAGGGGGCTACGAGCAGTACTTC; cdr3_aa: CASSLGTGGYEQYF
clone_size: few; v_call: TRBV19; d_call: .; j_call: TRBJ2-3; cdr3_nt: TGTGCCAGTAGTAGGTCCAGGTACCCAGATACGCAGTATTTT; cdr3_aa: CASSRSRYPDTQYF
clone_size: .; v_call: TRBV7-6; d_call: TRBD1; j_call: TRBJ1-5; cdr3_nt: TGTGCCAGCAGCTTAGCCGCACAGGGGAAGTCTGTGGGCAATCAGCCCCAGCATTTT; cdr3_aa: CASSLAAQGKSVGNQPQHF
clone_size: .; v_call: TRBV7-2; d_call: .; j_call: TRBJ1-3; cdr3_nt: TGTGCCAGCAGCTCCCGCCTATATGGCTCTGGAAACACCATATATTTT; cdr3_aa: CASSSRLYGSGNTIYF
clone_size: .; v_call: TRBV4-1; d_call: TRBD2; j_call: TRBJ2-1; cdr3_nt: TGCGCCAGCAGCCAACCCGTCGCCGGGGGGTTCAATGAGCAGTTCTTC; cdr3_aa: CASSQPVAGGFNEQFF
clone_size: .; v_call: TRBV5-1; d_call: .; j_call: TRBJ2-7; cdr3_nt: TGCGCCAGCAGCGCGCTATCAGGGGTCGAGCAGTACTTC; cdr3_aa: CASSALSGVEQYF
clone_size: .; v_call: TRBV7-2; d_call: .; j_call: TRBJ1-3; cdr3_nt: TGTGCCAGCAGCTTAGATGCTACAGGTTACTCTGGAAACACCATATATTTT; cdr3_aa: CASSLDATGYSGNTIYF
clone_size: .; v_call: TRBV11-3; d_call: TRBD1; j_call: TRBJ1-3; cdr3_nt: TGTGCCAGCAGCCGGGACAGGGTTAAAAGCAGGGCTGGAAACACCATATATTTT; cdr3_aa: CASSRDRVKSRAGNTIYF
clone_size: .; v_call: TRBV5-5; d_call: .; j_call: TRBJ1-4; cdr3_nt: TGTGCCAGCAGCTTAAAGGGGACAACTAATGAAAAACTGTTTTTT; cdr3_aa: CASSLKGTTNEKLFF